What follows is one T cell receptor beta chain and its context. What it binds is not known. The V gene lost 4 bases and the J gene lost 6 bases, with 10 bases spanning the gap. The CDR3 runs 13 residues. These data belong to a study of molecular identifiers for immune sequencing clone quantification. General observations from the study: Underestimated sizes of highly expanded clones could result from identical TCR molecules that share a barcode. Clonotypes topping 20 RNA copies carried over 98% of effector molecules but under 1% of naive ones.

Preparation methods for the bulk TCR libraries were those previously described, with listed TCR primers. TCRdb re-called the PCR reads through MiXCR, storing one row per CDR3 protein. In the table there are roughly 97,000 distinct CDR3 sequences, roughly 26% of which are singletons. Researchers sorted naive CD8 T cells as cells that were CD8+CD4-CCR7+CD45RA+. The receptor's source is a human donor in good health. Some libraries in this study had Jurkat cell RNA spiked in. Sequencing was done on a sample of naive CD8+ T cells from blood, with Jurkat cell RNA spiked in. Subset in this sample: FACS-sorted CD8+CD4-CCR7+CD45RA+ naive T cells. V is TRBV12-3 or TRBV12-4 and J is TRBJ2-1; tentative D call: TRBD2 (5 bases). This CDR3 is CASSSLAPNEQFF. The CDR3 coding sequence is TGTGCCAGCAGTTCTCTAGCCCCCAATGAGCAGTTCTTC.